The rows below give T cell receptor beta chains drawn from one sample of a study of Graves' ophthalmopathy and Graves' hyperthyroidism. A single record per CDR3 protein comes from TCRdb applying MiXCR to the multiplex PCR reads. The sample has just over 400,000 distinct CDR3 sequences; around 20% are singletons. Material for sequencing was peripheral blood. These receptor sequences come from a woman between 18 and 30 years old with stable Graves' hyperthyroidism. Each CDR3 is given with its conserved first and last residue. The D gene is left open where the match is weak. Not every row has a clone size; where given, it reads once, few, many or a size class.

>-|many|TRBJ2-7|TRBV9
CASSVNHQEPPYEQYF
TGTGCCAGCAGCGTAAATCACCAGGAGCCCCCCTACGAGCAGTACTTC
>-|many|TRBJ2-2|TRBV20-1
CSARFSWGRGGGELFF
TGCAGTGCTAGATTTTCGTGGGGGCGCGGTGGCGGGGAGCTGTTTTTT
>TRBD2|few|TRBJ2-7|TRBV5-1
CASSPGPGLAGSYEQYF
TGCGCCAGCAGCCCTGGGCCGGGACTAGCGGGGTCCTACGAGCAGTACTTC
>-|many|TRBJ2-5|TRBV28
CASSLRDTHKETQYF
TGTGCCAGCAGTTTAAGGGACACTCACAAAGAGACCCAGTACTTC
>-|many|TRBJ2-6|TRBV15
CATSRDRLAGANVLTF
TGTGCCACCAGCAGAGATCGGTTGGCCGGGGCCAACGTCCTGACTTTC
>TRBD1|few|TRBJ1-5|TRBV12-3/TRBV12-4
CASSSGQVLNQPQHF
TGTGCCAGCAGCTCCGGACAGGTTCTTAATCAGCCCCAGCATTTT
>-|many|TRBJ2-7|TRBV29-1
CSVAAGSLRGEQYF
TGCAGCGTTGCGGCTGGCTCACTTCGGGGGGAGCAGTACTTC
>TRBD2|many|TRBJ2-7|TRBV24-1
CATSDLLAGEQYF
TGTGCCACCAGTGATTTGTTAGCGGGGGAGCAGTACTTC
>TRBD1|few|TRBJ2-2|TRBV28
CASSFVRGRNTGELFF
TGTGCCAGCAGTTTCGTAAGGGGGCGAAACACCGGGGAGCTGTTTTTT
>-|-|TRBJ1-5|TRBV20-1
CSARYRQSNQPQHF
TGCAGTGCTAGATACAGGCAATCCAATCAGCCCCAGCATTTT
>-|-|TRBJ2-7|TRBV7-9
CASSLRGDYEHYF
TGTGCCAGCAGCTTGCGGGGTGACTACGAGCATTACTTC
>-|many|TRBJ1-2|TRBV20-1
CSAEGPHYGYTF
TGCAGTGCAGAAGGACCGCACTATGGCTACACCTTC
>-|many|TRBJ2-6|TRBV29-1
CSVQGSGANVLTF
TGCAGCGTGCAAGGAAGTGGGGCCAACGTCCTGACTTTC
>TRBD1|-|TRBJ2-2|TRBV2
CASSPGGINTGELFF
TGTGCCAGCAGCCCAGGGGGCATCAACACCGGGGAGCTGTTTTTT
>-|-|TRBJ2-7|TRBV29-1
CSVVPDTASYEQYF
TGCAGCGTTGTCCCCGACACGGCATCCTACGAGCAGTACTTC
>-|-|TRBJ1-1|TRBV4-1
CASSPRHGVPEAFF
TGCGCCAGCAGCCCACGACATGGGGTCCCTGAAGCTTTCTTT
>-|-|TRBJ2-5|TRBV6-5
CASSYSSSSETQYF
TGTGCCAGCAGTTACTCGTCTAGCTCAGAGACCCAGTACTTC
>-|many|TRBJ1-1|TRBV19
CASSIRVNTEAFF
TGTGCCAGTAGTATCAGGGTGAACACTGAAGCTTTCTTT
>-|many|TRBJ2-7|TRBV12-3/TRBV12-4
CASSLWEFNEQYF
TGTGCCAGCAGTTTGTGGGAATTCAACGAGCAGTACTTC
>TRBD1|-|TRBJ1-5|TRBV28
CASRWGQFILPQHF
TGTGCCAGCAGATGGGGACAGTTCATTCTGCCCCAGCATTTT
>-|many|TRBJ1-1|TRBV5-1
CASSLSLPRGPFGTEAFF
TGCGCCAGCAGCTTGTCGCTTCCTCGAGGGCCCTTTGGCACTGAAGCTTTCTTT
>TRBD1|-|TRBJ2-5|TRBV29-1
CSGRQGARETQDF
TGCAGCGGGCGACAGGGGGCGCGGGAGACCCAGGACTTC
>-|many|TRBJ2-7|TRBV27
CASSSTARWYF
TGTGCCAGCAGTTCAACGGCCCGGTGGTACTTC
>-|many|TRBJ2-4|TRBV18
CASSPSGRQIIQYF
TGTGCCAGCTCACCATCAGGGCGACAAATAATACAGTACTTC
>TRBD1|many|TRBJ2-7|TRBV5-1
CASSVLTRDRGDLSYEQYF
TGCGCCAGCAGCGTCCTAACCCGGGACAGGGGTGACCTCTCCTACGAGCAGTACTTC
>TRBD1|-|TRBJ2-7|TRBV2
CASSLDRGLTYEQYF
TGTGCCAGCAGTTTAGACAGGGGGTTGACCTACGAGCAGTACTTC
>-|many|TRBJ2-2|TRBV29-1
CSVQRGGANTGELFF
TGCAGCGTCCAAAGAGGGGGAGCGAACACCGGGGAGCTGTTTTTT
>TRBD2|-|TRBJ2-7|TRBV20-1
CSARDGREGRSYEQYF
TGCAGTGCTAGAGATGGGCGGGAGGGCCGCTCCTACGAGCAGTACTTC
>-|many|TRBJ2-7|TRBV15
CATSSTGRSEQHF
TGTGCCACCAGCAGTACAGGGAGAAGCGAGCAGCACTTC
>-|-|TRBJ1-5|TRBV27
CASSIRGVGNQPQHF
TGTGCCAGCTCCATACGCGGGGTCGGCAATCAGCCCCAGCATTTT
>-|few|TRBJ2-2|TRBV10-3
CAISEARENTGELFF
TGTGCCATCAGTGAGGCGCGAGAAAACACCGGGGAGCTGTTTTTT
>-|many|TRBJ2-7|TRBV9
CASSVGNLQYEQYF
TGTGCCAGCAGCGTAGGTAACTTACAATACGAGCAGTACTTC
>-|-|TRBJ1-1|TRBV30
CAWSGDRSTEAFF
TGTGCCTGGAGTGGGGATAGGAGCACTGAAGCTTTCTTT
>TRBD2|many|TRBJ2-2|TRBV7-3
CASSLAGGPGELFF
TGTGCCAGCAGTCTAGCGGGAGGTCCCGGGGAGCTGTTTTTT
>TRBD2|-|TRBJ2-1|TRBV12-3/TRBV12-4
CASSIRLAGDNEQFF
TGTGCCAGCAGCATTAGACTAGCGGGAGACAATGAGCAGTTCTTC
>TRBD2|-|TRBJ2-7|TRBV12-3/TRBV12-4
CASSPGLAGGRYEQYF
TGTGCCAGCAGTCCTGGGCTAGCGGGGGGCAGGTACGAGCAGTACTTC
>TRBD2|-|TRBJ2-5|TRBV13
CASSLRQRGGETQYF
TGTGCCAGCAGCTTAAGACAGCGCGGGGGGGAGACCCAGTACTTC
>TRBD1|-|TRBJ2-7|TRBV6-1
CASRPGQDIVYEQYF
TGTGCCAGCAGGCCGGGACAGGATATAGTCTACGAGCAGTACTTC
>-|many|TRBJ2-7|TRBV20-1
CSARVPRASATYEQYF
TGCAGTGCTAGAGTCCCCAGGGCTAGCGCAACCTACGAGCAGTACTTC
>-|many|TRBJ2-2|TRBV12-3/TRBV12-4
CASSSRENGELFF
TGTGCCAGCAGTTCTAGGGAGAACGGGGAGCTGTTTTTT
>-|-|TRBJ2-7|TRBV20-1
CSARGYTNYEQYF
TGCAGTGCTAGAGGTTACACCAACTACGAGCAGTACTTC
>-|many|TRBJ1-1|TRBV12-3/TRBV12-4
CASSLVGGLGVSTEAFF
TGTGCCAGCAGTTTAGTAGGGGGGCTGGGGGTCAGCACTGAAGCTTTCTTT
>TRBD1|-|TRBJ1-5|TRBV6-1
CASSERFGDRRNQPQHF
TGTGCCAGCAGTGAAAGGTTCGGGGACAGACGAAATCAGCCCCAGCATTTT
>-|many|TRBJ2-7|TRBV12-3/TRBV12-4
CASRFGQSSYEQYF
TGTGCCAGCAGATTTGGACAGAGTTCCTACGAGCAGTACTTC
>-|many|TRBJ2-5|TRBV24-1
CATSDFTGTPHQETQYF
TGTGCCACCAGTGATTTTACTGGGACTCCACATCAAGAGACCCAGTACTTC
>TRBD2|many|TRBJ2-5|TRBV7-2
CAYRIAGQETQYF
TGTGCCTATCGAATAGCGGGTCAAGAGACCCAGTACTTC
>-|-|TRBJ1-5|TRBV19
CASIGTGRDQPQHF
TGTGCCAGTATCGGAACAGGACGGGATCAGCCCCAGCATTTT
>TRBD2|-|TRBJ2-7|TRBV12-3/TRBV12-4
CASTKTSGYAYEQYF
TGTGCCAGCACCAAGACTAGCGGGTACGCCTACGAGCAGTACTTC
>-|-|TRBJ2-7|TRBV18
CASSPSQYEQYF
TGTGCCAGCTCACCGTCCCAGTACGAGCAGTACTTC
>TRBD1|few|TRBJ2-7|TRBV4-3
CASSQETGGYEQYF
TGCGCCAGCAGCCAAGAGACAGGGGGCTACGAGCAGTACTTC
>TRBD1|many|TRBJ1-2|TRBV6-1
CASSDRGKANYGYTF
TGTGCCAGCAGCGACAGGGGTAAAGCTAACTATGGCTACACCTTC
>-|many|TRBJ2-7|TRBV9
CASSPRGAGASEQYF
TGTGCCAGCAGCCCCCGGGGCGCAGGGGCCAGCGAGCAGTACTTC
>TRBD1|-|TRBJ2-5|TRBV19
CASSILGTGTETQYF
TGTGCCAGTAGTATTCTTGGGACAGGGACAGAGACCCAGTACTTC
>-|many|TRBJ1-2|TRBV6-5
CASSYEDSDYGYTF
TGTGCCAGCAGTTATGAGGACTCCGACTATGGCTACACCTTC
>-|many|TRBJ2-2|TRBV12-3/TRBV12-4
CASSFGPMDTGELFF
TGTGCCAGCAGTTTCGGACCCATGGACACCGGGGAGCTGTTTTTT